The present T cell receptor (beta chain) was sequenced within a study of CD8 T cells in ankylosing spondylitis. Study-level points and caveats: A motif in TCR beta, a set of eight highly homologous variants, appeared characteristic of ankylosing spondylitis blood. Researchers reportedly found disease-linked clones significantly enriched in matched ankylosing spondylitis synovial fluid. Clones linked to disease, bearing a CD8+ phenotype, were relatively rare in peripheral blood. Both synovial fluid and blood in reactive arthritis had previously been reported to carry some motif variants.

The germline V gene encodes CDR1 DFQATT and CDR2 SNEGSKA (reference sequence). The CDR3 runs to 14 residues. V shed 4 bases, J shed 3 bases, and the junction held 6 bases outside the gene matches. This clonotype was counted ten times or more. The antigen is undetermined. Scientists made TCR beta libraries using quantitative 5'-RACE with molecular barcodes. TCRdb recomputed calls from the 5' RACE reads with MiXCR, one row per CDR3 protein. Among about 460,000 distinct CDR3 sequences, about 5.7% were seen once, and the ten largest hold approximately 4%. This chain joins TRBV20-1 and TRBJ2-7; 10 bases are shared with TRBD1. The sequence derives from a male donor with ankylosing spondylitis. Sample: blood, either unsorted or a sorted T cell fraction (not recorded which). CDR3 loop: CSAIGTGVFYEQYF. The CDR3 DNA follows: TGCAGTGCTATCGGGACAGGGGTTTTCTACGAGCAGTACTTC.